Presented here are 19 T cell receptor beta chains from one specimen sequenced in a study of shared clonotypes between healthy human individuals. Using immunoSEQ multiplex PCR, the repertoire was profiled, and TCRdb retains in-frame clones only, with some absent. The sample contains over a million clones, around 98.5% of which appear only once. The sequenced sample consisted of naive CD4+ T cells sorted from blood. This sample's subset: CD45RA+ positively selected. Receptor source: a young man in good health.

CDR3 protein: CASNIARDTQYF. The CDR3 coding sequence is TGTGCCAGCAACATAGCTAGAGATACGCAGTATTTT. The V call is TRBV7-8, the J call TRBJ2-3; D unresolved. The CDR3 runs to 12 residues. Trimming pared 7 bases from V and 5 bases from J, leaving 10 bases between. CDR1 is SGHVS, CDR2 FQNEAQ, per germline.

The chain couples TRBV19 to TRBJ1-1, with D hard to call. V gave up 4 bases and J gave up 2 bases, with 14 bases separating them. Germline CDR1 is LNHDA and CDR2 is SQIVND (reference sequence). CDR3 length equals 15 residues. CDR3 protein: CASSTPRQLNTEAFF. The CDR3 nucleotides read TGTGCCAGTAGTACCCCGAGGCAACTCAACACTGAAGCTTTCTTT.

V and J are TRBV12-1 and TRBJ1-4. TRBV12-1 is classified as a pseudogene. CDR3 size: 14 residues. The CDR3 DNA reads TGTGCCAGCCGATACGGGGAAGTTAATGAAAAACTGTTTTTT. Translating gives CASRYGEVNEKLFF.

V and J are TRBV5-1 and TRBJ2-5, with 7 nucleotides matching TRBD1. Looked up from germline, CDR1 is SGHRS and CDR2 is YFSETQ. The CDR3 has 14 amino acids. V lost 5 bases and J lost 7; bases outside the gene matches: 11. CDR3 DNA: TGCGCCAGCAGACTGGACAGGCCTCAGGGGACCCAGTACTTC. As protein: CASRLDRPQGTQYF.

This clone showed up just once. The rearrangement uses TRBV5-1 and TRBJ2-2; 7 bases are shared with TRBD1. V lost 4 bases to trimming and J lost 3 bases; unmatched junction nucleotides: 6. Germline CDR1 SGHRS, CDR2 YFSETQ. This CDR3 has 15 residues. CDR3 residues: CASSPADRDTGELFF. CDR3 nucleotide sequence: TGCGCCAGCAGCCCCGCCGACAGGGACACCGGGGAGCTGTTTTTT.

The genes are TRBV10-3 and TRBJ2-1; TRBD2 matches 10 bases. V dropped 6 bases and J dropped 2; count of bases not matched to a gene: 19. This CDR3 has 20 amino acids. The germline V gene has CDR1 ENHRY and CDR2 SYGVKD. Written as DNA, the CDR3 is TGTGCCATCAGAAGTCATACCGACCAACTAGCGGGATTGACCTACAATGAGCAGTTCTTC. It specifies CAIRSHTDQLAGLTYNEQFF.

The genes are TRBV28 and TRBJ2-7, with D tentatively TRBD1 or TRBD2 (7 bases each). CDR3 length equals 19 residues. Trimming took off 6 bases at V and 4 bases at J, with 31 bases between the two ends. Germline assignment: CDR1 MDHEN and CDR2 SYDVKM. The CDR3 DNA follows: TGTGCCAGCAGCGCTCCAGGGGGGGTGGCCGGGACTAACCCTTACGAGCAGTACTTC. Translation: CASSAPGGVAGTNPYEQYF.

The chain employs TRBV7-9 and TRBJ1-1, with TRBD1 identical over 10 bases. Germline V gives CDR1 SEHNR, CDR2 FQNEAQ (reference sequence). This CDR3 contains 15 residues. Trimming took 5 bases from V and 4 from J; bases not matched to a gene: 7. CDR3 nucleotide sequence: TGTGCCAGCAGCCCCCGGGGACAGGGGCGCACTGAAGCTTTCTTT. Residues: CASSPRGQGRTEAFF.

V is TRBV28 and J is TRBJ2-5; D uncertain. Trimming pared 6 bases from V and 3 bases from J, leaving 5 bases between. CDR1 is MDHEN, CDR2 SYDVKM, per germline. The CDR3 contains 11 residues. CDR3 protein: CASSVEETQYF. The CDR3 DNA sequence: TGTGCCAGCAGCGTCGAAGAGACCCAGTACTTC.

The chain recombines TRBV7-9 with TRBJ2-7; TRBD2 matches at 7 bases. V was clipped by 3 bases and J by 5 bases; unmatched bases: 10. Germline-derived CDR1 and CDR2 are SEHNR and FQNEAQ (reference sequence). CDR3 length equals 15 residues. The CDR3 here is CASSFIGGSLHEQYF. CDR3 in DNA: TGTGCCAGCAGCTTTATCGGCGGGAGTCTCCACGAGCAGTACTTC.

CDR3 in DNA: TGCGCCAGCAGCTTGGCCTCGGGACAGTACAATGAGCAGTTCTTC. Amino acid sequence: CASSLASGQYNEQFF. This chain connects TRBV5-1 to TRBJ2-1; 7 positions match TRBD1. Losses at the gene ends were 0 bases for V and 4 bases for J; bases not matched to a gene: 4. This CDR3 is 15 amino acids long. Germline loops: CDR1 SGHRS, CDR2 YFSETQ.

The V gene is TRBV6-6, the J gene TRBJ2-7; TRBD1 agrees at 7 bases. Germline assignment: CDR1 MNHNY and CDR2 SVGAGI (reference sequence). The V segment lost 6 bases and the J segment 4 bases; nucleotides outside the gene matches: 12. CDR3 length equals 15 residues. In DNA, the CDR3 is TGTGCCAGCAGCCGCACCCACCTGACAGGGTACGAGCAGTACTTC. It translates to CASSRTHLTGYEQYF.

This rearrangement joins TRBV18 to TRBJ2-7, with D maybe TRBD2 (6 bases). V shed 0 bases and J shed 0 bases, with 15 bases lying between them. Germline values: CDR1 KGHSH, CDR2 LQKENI. The CDR3 runs 17 residues. The DNA of the CDR3 is TGTGCCAGCTCACCACCGATCGCGGGGAGAGCCTCCTACGAGCAGTACTTC. It encodes CASSPPIAGRASYEQYF.

This chain uses TRBV21-1 with TRBJ2-7; whether TRBD2, the table's D call, matches the DNA was not checked. TRBV21-1 is assigned pseudogene status. The CDR3 contains 14 residues. CDR3 DNA sequence: TGTGCCAGCAGCAAAAAAAGCTCCTCCTACGAGCAGTACTTC. This translates into CASSKKSSSYEQYF.

This chain uses TRBV6-5 with TRBJ1-1, with D hard to call. The V end was cut by 6 bases, the J end by 1 base, with 9 bases between. The CDR3 contains 13 residues. Germline loops: CDR1 MNHEY, CDR2 SVGAGI. CDR3 coding DNA: TGTGCCAGCAGACCGCGGGGGAACACTGAAGCTTTCTTT. This translates into CASRPRGNTEAFF.

V gene TRBV7-8 combines with J gene TRBJ2-4; TRBD2 aligns across 7 bases. The CDR3 is 17 residues long. The V gene end was trimmed by 0 bases and the J gene end by 0 bases; junction bases not matched to a gene: 5. Germline V lookup: CDR1 SGHVS, CDR2 FQNEAQ. CDR3 sequence: CASSLALAAIAKNIQYF. The CDR3 bases are TGTGCCAGCAGCTTAGCTCTAGCGGCAATAGCCAAAAACATTCAGTACTTC.

V is TRBV28 and J is TRBJ2-3, with 7 bases that match TRBD2. Trimming removed 5 bases from V and 2 bases from J; junction bases left unmatched: 10. The CDR3 runs to 16 residues. Germline assignment: CDR1 MDHEN and CDR2 SYDVKM. The CDR3 nucleotides are TGTGCCAGCAGTCGGGACTATTCTGGGGACACAGATACGCAGTATTTT. Amino acid sequence: CASSRDYSGDTDTQYF.

The V and J genes are TRBV28 and TRBJ1-4, with D possibly TRBD1 on 5 matching bases. V was cut by 3 bases and J by 5 bases, with 16 bases left in between. The CDR3 sequence is 16 residues long. CDR1 MDHEN and CDR2 SYDVKM come from the germline V gene. The CDR3 DNA follows: TGTGCCAGCAGTTTCCGACGGCCCCGGGGGAATGAAAAACTGTTTTTT. This translates into CASSFRRPRGNEKLFF.

CDR3 nucleotides: TGTGCCAGCAGCTTATCACGGACCGCAGTCTACGAGCAGTACTTC. Residues: CASSLSRTAVYEQYF. The chain uses TRBV7-2 and TRBJ2-7, with D unclear. CDR3 length: 15 residues. With 2 bases removed from V and 3 bases from J, the gap between germline ends came to 14 bases. The germline CDR1 and CDR2 sequences are SGHTA and FQGNSA.